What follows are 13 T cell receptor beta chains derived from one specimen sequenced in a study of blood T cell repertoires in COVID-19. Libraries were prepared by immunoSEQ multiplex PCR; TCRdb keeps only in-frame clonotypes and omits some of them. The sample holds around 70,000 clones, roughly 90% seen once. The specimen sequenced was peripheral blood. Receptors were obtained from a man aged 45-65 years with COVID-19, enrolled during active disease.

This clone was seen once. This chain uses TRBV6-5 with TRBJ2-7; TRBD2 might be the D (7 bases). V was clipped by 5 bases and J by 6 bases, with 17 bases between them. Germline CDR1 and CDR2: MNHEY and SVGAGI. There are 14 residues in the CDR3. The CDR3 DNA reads TGTGCCAGCAGTACTGGAAGGGGGGGAGGCGAGCAGTACGTC. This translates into CASSTGRGGGEQYV.

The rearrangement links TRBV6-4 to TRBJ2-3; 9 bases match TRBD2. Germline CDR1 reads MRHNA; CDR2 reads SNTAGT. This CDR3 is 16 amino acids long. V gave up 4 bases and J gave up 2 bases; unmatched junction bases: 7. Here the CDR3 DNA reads TGTGCCAGCAGTGCGACTAGCGGAGGGAACACAGATACGCAGTATTTT. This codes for CASSATSGGNTDTQYF.

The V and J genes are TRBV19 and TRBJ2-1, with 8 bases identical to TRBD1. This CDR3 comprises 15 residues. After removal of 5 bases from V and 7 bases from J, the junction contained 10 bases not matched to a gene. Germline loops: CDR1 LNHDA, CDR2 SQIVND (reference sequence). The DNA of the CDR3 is TGTGCCAGTAGTCAGGGGGACAGGTTTGGGAATGAGCAGTTCTTC. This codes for CASSQGDRFGNEQFF.

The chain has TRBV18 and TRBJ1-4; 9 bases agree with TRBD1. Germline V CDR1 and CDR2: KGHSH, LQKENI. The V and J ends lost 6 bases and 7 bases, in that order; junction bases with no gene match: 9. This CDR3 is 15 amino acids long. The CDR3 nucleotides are TGTGCCAGCTCCCCTGAGCCGGGACAGGGTGAAAAACTGTTTTTT. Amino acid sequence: CASSPEPGQGEKLFF.

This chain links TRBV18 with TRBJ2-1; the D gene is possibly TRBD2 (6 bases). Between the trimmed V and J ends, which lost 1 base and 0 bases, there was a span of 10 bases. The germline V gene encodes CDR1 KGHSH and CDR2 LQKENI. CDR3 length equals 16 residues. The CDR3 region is CASSPRVGSSYNEQFF. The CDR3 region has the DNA TGTGCCAGCTCACCACGGGTCGGGAGCTCCTACAATGAGCAGTTCTTC.

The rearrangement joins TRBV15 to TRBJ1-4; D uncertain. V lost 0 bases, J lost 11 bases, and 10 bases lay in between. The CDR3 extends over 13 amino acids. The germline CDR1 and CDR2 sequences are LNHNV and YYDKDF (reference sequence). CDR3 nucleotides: TGTGCCACCAGCAGAGATAATTCCGGGAAACTGTTTTTT. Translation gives CATSRDNSGKLFF.

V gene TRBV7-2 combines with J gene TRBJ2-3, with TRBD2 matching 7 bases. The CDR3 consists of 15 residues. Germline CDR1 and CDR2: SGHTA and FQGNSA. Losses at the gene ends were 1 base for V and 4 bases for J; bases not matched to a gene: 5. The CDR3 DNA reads TGTGCCAGCAGCTTAGGCGGGAGTTATCCAGATACGCAGTATTTT. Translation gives CASSLGGSYPDTQYF.

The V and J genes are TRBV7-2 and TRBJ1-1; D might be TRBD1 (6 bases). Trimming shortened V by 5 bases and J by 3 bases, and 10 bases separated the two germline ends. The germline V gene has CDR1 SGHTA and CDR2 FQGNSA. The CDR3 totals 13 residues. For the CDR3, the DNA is TGTGCCAGCAGCCTACAGGGATACACTGAAGCTTTCTTT. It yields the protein CASSLQGYTEAFF.

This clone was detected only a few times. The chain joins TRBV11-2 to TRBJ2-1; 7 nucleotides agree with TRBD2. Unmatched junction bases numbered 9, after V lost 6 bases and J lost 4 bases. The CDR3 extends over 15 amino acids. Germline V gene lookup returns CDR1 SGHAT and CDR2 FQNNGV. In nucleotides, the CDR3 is TGTGCCAGCAGACGGGGCGCGGGAGTTTACAATGAGCAGTTCTTC. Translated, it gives CASRRGAGVYNEQFF.

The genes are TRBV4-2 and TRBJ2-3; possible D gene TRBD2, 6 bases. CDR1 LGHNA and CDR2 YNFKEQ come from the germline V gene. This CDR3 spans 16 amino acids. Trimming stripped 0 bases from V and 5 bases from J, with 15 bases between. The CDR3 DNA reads TGTGCCAGCAGCCAAGATTGGGGAGGAGTCCTAGATACGCAGTATTTT. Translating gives CASSQDWGGVLDTQYF.

CDR3 nucleotides: TGTGCCAGCAGCTTTAAGAGCGGACGGGAGACCCAGTACTTC. Its protein product is CASSFKSGRETQYF. This rearrangement joins TRBV7-2 to TRBJ2-5, with D possibly being TRBD2 (5 bases). CDR1 and CDR2 (germline): SGHTA, FQGNSA. V lost 3 bases, J lost 5 bases, and 13 bases lay in between. The CDR3 is 14 amino acids.

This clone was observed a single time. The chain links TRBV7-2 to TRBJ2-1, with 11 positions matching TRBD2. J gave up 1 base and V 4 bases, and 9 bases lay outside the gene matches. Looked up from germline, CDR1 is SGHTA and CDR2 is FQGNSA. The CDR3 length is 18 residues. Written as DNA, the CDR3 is TGTGCCAGCAGCTCCACCCGGACTAGCGGGTATTCCTACAATGAGCAGTTCTTC. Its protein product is CASSSTRTSGYSYNEQFF.

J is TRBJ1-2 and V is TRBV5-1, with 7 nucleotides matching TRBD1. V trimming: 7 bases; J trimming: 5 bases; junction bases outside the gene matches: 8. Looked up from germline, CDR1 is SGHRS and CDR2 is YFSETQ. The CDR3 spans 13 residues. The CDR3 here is CASDLTGDYGYTF. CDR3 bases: TGCGCCAGCGACCTTACAGGGGATTATGGCTACACCTTC.